This is a list of T cell receptor beta chains from one sample in a study of blood T cell repertoires in COVID-19. TCRdb's table, derived via immunoSEQ multiplex PCR, lists solely in-frame clones and lacks some. The profile shows some 170,000 clones, roughly 80% of them singletons. Sequencing input: peripheral blood. Receptors originate from a woman aged 70 to 79 with acute or convalescent COVID-19. CDR3s include the opening cysteine and the closing phenylalanine or tryptophan. A D gene is named only where the DNA matches it firmly. Some rows mark clone size as missing; the rest say once, few, many or name a class of expanded clone.

TRBJ2-1,NA,NA,TRBV7-2,TGTGCCAGCAGCTTAGACCCCCGGTCCTACAATGAGCAGTTCTTC,CASSLDPRSYNEQFF
TRBJ2-3,TRBD2,once,TRBV6-2/TRBV6-3,TGTGCCAGCAGTTACGATAGCGGGACTTTCACAGATACGCAGTATTTT,CASSYDSGTFTDTQYF
TRBJ2-5,TRBD2,NA,TRBV3-1/TRBV3-2,TGTGCCAGCAGCCAAGATGGGACTAGCGGGGGCTGGGAGGAGACCCAGTACTTC,CASSQDGTSGGWEETQYF
TRBJ1-2,NA,NA,TRBV10-3,TGTGCCATCAGTGAGACGGCCCTTGGCCAGGTCCACTATGGCTACACCTTC,CAISETALGQVHYGYTF
TRBJ2-5,TRBD1,NA,TRBV6-2/TRBV6-3,TGTGCCAGCAGTTACTCGGAGACAGGGGCAGAGACCCAGTACTTC,CASSYSETGAETQYF
TRBJ2-1,TRBD1,NA,TRBV6-6,TGTGCCAGCAGTTTTCAGGGGGCGTTAATCAATGAGCAGTTCTTC,CASSFQGALINEQFF
TRBJ2-3,NA,NA,TRBV30,TGTGCCTGGAGTCCCTCCACAGATACGCAGTATTTT,CAWSPSTDTQYF
TRBJ1-6,NA,NA,TRBV6-2/TRBV6-3,TGTGCCAGCACCCCCGGGCAGGGTAGATCACCCCTCCACTTT,CASTPGQGRSPLHF
TRBJ2-7,NA,NA,TRBV18,TGTGCCAGCTCACGACCTATAGGGGATCCCTACGAGCAGTACTTC,CASSRPIGDPYEQYF
TRBJ2-1,NA,NA,TRBV7-2,TGTGCCAGCAGCTTAGGGACAAACAATGAGCAGTTCTTC,CASSLGTNNEQFF
TRBJ1-2,NA,NA,TRBV2,TGTGCCAGCAGTGGGAACAGGATAATTGGCTACACCTTC,CASSGNRIIGYTF
TRBJ1-1,NA,NA,TRBV21-1,TGTGCCAGCAGCCCTCGGCCACCCTCGGAGGGGAACACTGAAGCTTTCTTT,CASSPRPPSEGNTEAFF
TRBJ2-5,TRBD2,NA,TRBV7-2,TGTGCCAGCAGCTTAAGCCCTCTAGCGGGGCCCCAAACCCAGTACTTC,CASSLSPLAGPQTQYF